This T cell receptor beta chain was found in a study of blood T cells in healthy people across ages. Study-level information: Capture by template switching was about one barcoded beta molecule per two T cells.

General observations from the study: Long-lived donors had more naive CD4+ cells and higher diversity than aged donors. With donor CMV status unknown, expanded clonotype changes were possibly confounded. Estimates of diversity drawn from one million T cells were considered underestimates.

Together with a sample-barcoded 5' primer, a J-beta primer mix was included in a second PCR lasting about 6 to 12 cycles. TCRdb redid the calling of the 5' RACE reads with MiXCR, one entry per CDR3 protein. This sample has roughly 2 million distinct CDR3 sequences; 49% occur once, and the top ten carry roughly 2.1%. On this clonotype: Antigen unknown.

This CDR3 has 17 amino acids. After removal of 6 bases from V and 4 bases from J, the junction contained 13 bases not matched to a gene. Germline CDR1 reads SGHTA; CDR2 reads FQGNSA. This receptor was obtained from a woman between 35 and 50 years old in good health. The chain uses TRBV7-2 and TRBJ2-7; 12 bases align to TRBD2. Sequenced sample: blood. The CDR3 loop is CASSYSNLAGGRYEQYF. The DNA for the CDR3 is TGTGCCAGCAGTTACTCCAATCTAGCGGGGGGGAGGTACGAGCAGTACTTC.